This passage covers 8 T cell receptor beta chains from one sample sequenced in a study of T cell responses to AZD1222 COVID-19 vaccine. Assay used: immunoSEQ multiplex PCR; TCRdb lists only in-frame clones, some missing. Here the sample spans 140,000 to 150,000 clones, over 75% being singletons. The specimen comprised peripheral blood, sampled on day 0 of AZD1222 vaccination. These receptors all stem from an adult in good health.

J is TRBJ1-2 and V is TRBV5-6, with D possibly TRBD1 on 5 matching bases. The CDR3 length is 14 residues. CDR1 and CDR2 (germline): SGHDT, YYEEEE. The V end lost 4 bases, the J end lost 3 bases, and 13 bases lay between the germline ends. The CDR3 DNA follows: TGTGCCAGCAGCCGCTACACGGGGGACTATGGCTACACCTTC. It is translated as CASSRYTGDYGYTF.

V usage is TRBV29-1 and J usage is TRBJ2-7, with D possibly called TRBD1 or TRBD2 (5 bases each). The CDR3 has 11 amino acids. CDR1 is SQVTM, CDR2 ANQGSEA, per germline. Deletions cut 7 bases from V and 8 bases from J, with 15 bases between. The DNA for the CDR3 is TGCAGCGGGTGGGACGTTGGGCAGCAGTACTTC. It yields the protein CSGWDVGQQYF.

The sample holds one count of this clone. This chain connects TRBV5-5 to TRBJ1-4, with D unclear. The germline V and J ends were trimmed by 1 base and 4 bases, with 11 bases remaining between them. Germline-derived CDR1 and CDR2 are SGHKS and YYEKEE (reference sequence). The CDR3 length is 15 residues. CDR3 nucleotide sequence: TGTGCCAGCAGCTTGATGAGGCCGAGTAATGAAAAACTGTTTTTT. As protein: CASSLMRPSNEKLFF.

The genes are TRBV6-2 or TRBV6-3 and TRBJ1-3; D might be TRBD1 (6 bases). This CDR3 is 16 amino acids long. From germline, CDR1 is MNHEY and CDR2 SVGEGT. V shed 2 bases and J shed 0 bases, with 11 bases lying between them. CDR3 in DNA: TGTGCCAGCAGTTACCCCGGGACATACTCTGGAAACACCATATATTTT. The encoded protein is CASSYPGTYSGNTIYF.

This clone was observed once. The chain links TRBV6-5 to TRBJ2-3; no reliable D call. This CDR3 comprises 11 residues. Germline CDR1 and CDR2: MNHEY and SVGAGI. Trimming stripped 7 bases from V and 6 bases from J, with 8 bases between. The CDR3 sequence is CASNFADTQYF. CDR3 bases: TGTGCCAGCAACTTCGCGGATACGCAGTATTTT.

The genes are TRBV9 and TRBJ1-2; D possibly corresponds to TRBD1 (6 bases). From germline, CDR1 is SGDLS and CDR2 YYNGEE. V shed 3 bases and J shed 3 bases, with 21 bases lying between them. CDR3 size: 17 residues. The DNA of the CDR3 is TGTGCCAGCAGCGGCTCGTGGGGGGACATCCAAGACTATGGCTACACCTTC. Its protein is CASSGSWGDIQDYGYTF.

The genes are TRBV19 and TRBJ2-1; TRBD2 aligns across 9 bases. The length of the CDR3 is 16 residues. CDR1 and CDR2 from the germline V gene are LNHDA and SQIVND (reference sequence). The V and J ends lost 4 bases and 8 bases, in that order; junction bases with no gene match: 12. Here the CDR3 reads CASSTLSGSSRDEQFF. CDR3 bases: TGTGCCAGTAGTACCCTTAGCGGGAGCTCCCGGGATGAGCAGTTCTTC.

CDR3 region: CASSLGRTSGNTIYF. CDR3 in DNA: TGTGCCAGCAGCTTGGGCAGAACCTCTGGAAACACCATATATTTT. V is TRBV5-5 and J is TRBJ1-3; D is undetermined. The CDR3 totals 15 residues. CDR1 SGHKS and CDR2 YYEKEE come from the germline V gene (reference sequence). V was clipped by 0 bases and J by 0 bases, with 7 bases between them.